Each of the 21 T cell receptor beta chains below was sequenced from the same sample in a study of cytomegalovirus exposure and HLA in healthy donors. PCR primers comprised 60 Vbeta and 13 Jbeta primers. Assay used: immunoSEQ multiplex PCR; TCRdb lists only in-frame clones, some missing. The sample lists fewer than 200,000 clones; approximately 71% were seen once. Sequenced input: PBMCs. The receptor set was obtained from a girl aged 5-17 years in good health and CMV-seronegative.

V gene TRBV18 combines with J gene TRBJ2-3, with D perhaps TRBD2 (5 bases). Looked up from germline, CDR1 is KGHSH and CDR2 is LQKENI. CDR3 length equals 17 residues. The germline V and J ends were trimmed by 3 bases and 0 bases, with 16 bases remaining between them. The chain's CDR3 is CASSPWLARESTDTQYF. The CDR3 DNA is TGTGCCAGCTCACCCTGGCTAGCAAGAGAGAGCACAGATACGCAGTATTTT. The full variable domain, rest sourced from reference TRBV18 and TRBJ2-3, is NAGVMQNPRHLVRRRGQEARLRCSPMKGHSHVYWYRQLPEEGLKFMVYLQKENIIDESGMPKERFSAEFPKEGPSILRIQQVVRGDSAAYFCASSPWLARESTDTQYFGPGTRLTVL.

With regard to this clone: One end of the junction is discordant with germline, which a read error may explain. V and J are TRBV4-1 and TRBJ1-1, with D perhaps matching TRBD1 (6 bases). Per the germline V gene, CDR1 is MGHRA and CDR2 is YSYEKL. The CDR3 length is 16 residues. The CDR3 loop is CASRQVTLGGNTEAFF. The CDR3 DNA is TGCGCCAGCAGACAAGTTACCCTAGGGGGGAACACTGAAGCTTTCTTT.

The chain uses TRBV5-5 and TRBJ2-7; 9 bases agree with TRBD2. The CDR3 spans 15 residues. The germline V gene encodes CDR1 SGHKS and CDR2 YYEKEE (reference sequence). Germline trimming cut 1 base from V and 6 bases from J; bases unmatched to any gene: 8. The CDR3 loop reads CASSLNAGGPREQYF. The CDR3 DNA sequence: TGTGCCAGCAGCTTGAACGCGGGGGGGCCTCGCGAGCAGTACTTC.

In this sample, this clone turned up once. The chain uses TRBV5-1 and TRBJ1-4; 7 nucleotides align to TRBD1. The CDR3 sequence is 15 residues long. CDR1 is SGHRS, CDR2 YFSETQ, per germline. V was pared by 4 bases and J by 7 bases, with 10 bases of the junction left unmatched. The CDR3 protein is CASSPGGGSGEKLFF. DNA for the CDR3: TGCGCCAGCAGCCCCGGAGGGGGCTCGGGTGAAAAACTGTTTTTT. Drawing the rest from reference TRBV5-1 and TRBJ1-4, the complete variable domain is KAGVTQTPRYLIKTRGQQVTLSCSPISGHRSVSWYQQTPGQGLQFLFEYFSETQRNKGNFPGRFSGRQFSNSRSEMNVSTLELGDSALYLCASSPGGGSGEKLFFGSGTQLSVL.

The CDR3 is CASSAGQGSSEGQPQHF. DNA of the CDR3: TGTGCCAGTAGTGCCGGACAGGGGTCTAGTGAAGGTCAGCCCCAGCATTTT. This chain links TRBV19 with TRBJ1-5; 9 bases match TRBD1. This CDR3 is 17 amino acids long. The V segment lost 5 bases and the J segment 6 bases; nucleotides outside the gene matches: 14. Germline V gives CDR1 LNHDA, CDR2 SQIVND (reference sequence).

This clone was recorded a few times. The chain combines TRBV9 with TRBJ1-3; weak D call: TRBD1 (5 bases). The V end lost 3 bases, the J end lost 3 bases, and 19 bases lay between the germline ends. This CDR3 is built from 17 residues. From germline, CDR1 is SGDLS and CDR2 YYNGEE. CDR3 amino acids: CASSATLRVGYGNTIYF. CDR3 DNA: TGTGCCAGCAGCGCAACTCTCAGGGTGGGCTATGGAAACACCATATATTTT.

V and J are TRBV5-1 and TRBJ2-1; tentatively, D is TRBD2 (5 bases). Trimming shortened V by 0 bases and J by 5 bases, and 9 bases separated the two germline ends. CDR1 and CDR2 (germline): SGHRS, YFSETQ. The CDR3 is 14 residues long. The DNA of the CDR3 is TGCGCCAGCAGCTTGGTAGTCGGGGACAATGAGCAGTTCTTC. Its protein product is CASSLVVGDNEQFF.

J is TRBJ2-1 and V is TRBV7-9; D uncertain. Germline CDR1 reads SEHNR; CDR2 reads FQNEAQ (reference sequence). V was cut by 2 bases and J by 7 bases, with 6 bases left in between. The CDR3 is 12 amino acids. The CDR3: CASSLNRNEQFF. The CDR3 coding sequence is TGTGCCAGCAGCTTAAATCGGAATGAGCAGTTCTTC.

This clone has just one count. This chain joins TRBV25-1 and TRBJ1-6; 7 nucleotides match TRBD1. The CDR3 is 15 residues long. Germline V gives CDR1 MGHDK, CDR2 SYGVNS. Unmatched junction bases numbered 5, after V lost 5 bases and J lost 4 bases. The CDR3 DNA sequence: TGTGCCAGCAGTAACGACAGGGTTTATAATTCACCCCTCCACTTT. Translated: CASSNDRVYNSPLHF. Filled out from reference TRBV25-1 and TRBJ1-6, the complete variable domain reads EADIYQTPRYLVIGTGKKITLECSQTMGHDKMYWYQQDPGMELHLIHYSYGVNSTEKGDLSSESTVSRIRTEHFPLTLESARPSHTSQYLCASSNDRVYNSPLHFGNGTRLTVT.

The gene calls are TRBV7-2 and TRBJ1-1; D is unclear. The CDR3 spans 14 residues. Trimming left V 2 bases short and J 1 base short, with 8 bases between. CDR1 and CDR2 (germline): SGHTA, FQGNSA. For the CDR3, the DNA is TGTGCCAGCAGCTTATTGACATCGAACACTGAAGCTTTCTTT. Translated, it gives CASSLLTSNTEAFF. Variable domain in full (rest from reference TRBV7-2 and TRBJ1-1): GAGVSQSPSNKVTEKGKDVELRCDPISGHTALYWYRQSLGQGLEFLIYFQGNSAPDKSGLPSDRFSAERTGGSVSTLTIQRTQQEDSAVYLCASSLLTSNTEAFFGQGTRLTVV.

This clone turned up a few times. The chain has TRBV18 and TRBJ1-5; 9 nucleotides agree with TRBD1. Trimming cost V 2 bases and J 6 bases; bases outside gene matches: 5. The CDR3 is 15 amino acids. The V gene's germline CDR1 is KGHSH and CDR2 LQKENI. CDR3 sequence (DNA): TGTGCCAGCTCACCATCCGGGACAGGGTTTCAGCCCCAGCATTTT. Amino acid sequence: CASSPSGTGFQPQHF.

Notes on this clone: This sample also contains other DNA sequences that code for the same CDR3. J is TRBJ2-1 and V is TRBV5-1; 10 nucleotides line up with TRBD2. This CDR3 comprises 14 residues. J lost 8 bases, V lost 2 bases, and 4 bases had no gene match. Germline CDR1 SGHRS, CDR2 YFSETQ. The CDR3 DNA follows: TGCGCCAGCAGCTTAAGCGGGGGGGCGTATGAGCAGTTCTTC. Translation gives CASSLSGGAYEQFF.

V and J are TRBV19 and TRBJ1-2, with D maybe TRBD1 (6 bases). CDR3 size: 16 residues. From germline, CDR1 is LNHDA and CDR2 SQIVND (reference sequence). V was clipped by 6 bases and J by 4 bases, with 21 bases between them. CDR3 protein: CASRPGGGRNVYGYTF. CDR3 nucleotide sequence: TGTGCCAGTAGACCAGGCGGGGGGCGAAACGTCTATGGCTACACCTTC.

The chain joins TRBV5-1 to TRBJ1-1, with 7 bases that match TRBD1. V shed 4 bases, J shed 0 bases, and the junction held 6 bases outside the gene matches. Germline CDR1 and CDR2: SGHRS and YFSETQ. The CDR3 contains 15 residues. CDR3 region: CASSGRQGLNTEAFF. As DNA, the CDR3 is TGCGCCAGCAGCGGCCGACAGGGACTGAACACTGAAGCTTTCTTT.

The V and J genes are TRBV9 and TRBJ1-6; TRBD1 agrees at 8 bases. Looked up from germline, CDR1 is SGDLS and CDR2 is YYNGEE. With 0 bases clipped from V and 8 bases from J, the junction kept 1 base outside the gene matches. The CDR3 totals 14 residues. The CDR3 bases are TGTGCCAGCAGCGTAGGGACAGGGTATTCACCCCTCCACTTT. Translated, it gives CASSVGTGYSPLHF.

The chain joins TRBV27 to TRBJ2-3; 11 bases map to TRBD1. CDR1 and CDR2 from the germline V gene are MNHEY and SMNVEV (reference sequence). The CDR3 is 17 residues long. The V and J ends lost 5 bases and 5 bases, in that order; junction bases with no gene match: 12. The DNA for the CDR3 is TGTGCCAGCAGTGTCAGATATGGTGGGACAGGGGGAGATACGCAGTATTTT. It encodes CASSVRYGGTGGDTQYF.

This chain connects TRBV5-6 to TRBJ2-7, with 14 bases lining up with TRBD2. The CDR3 is 14 residues long. Germline V gene data show CDR1 as SGHDT and CDR2 as YYEEEE. Trimming removed 0 bases from V and 7 bases from J; junction bases left unmatched: 0. CDR3 bases: TGTGCCAGCAGCTTGGGACTAGCGGGGGGGGAGCAGTACTTC. Its translation: CASSLGLAGGEQYF.

Points on this clone: The sample has other DNA sequences that encode this CDR3 too. The genes are TRBV5-1 and TRBJ2-5, with D unresolved. The ends were cut back, 4 bases at V and 1 base at J, with 2 bases in the middle. This CDR3 comprises 11 residues. The germline CDR1 and CDR2 sequences are SGHRS and YFSETQ. The CDR3 DNA reads TGCGCCAGCAGCCTCCAAGAGACCCAGTACTTC. Translated: CASSLQETQYF. Using reference TRBV5-1 and TRBJ2-5 for the parts outside the CDR3, the full variable domain is KAGVTQTPRYLIKTRGQQVTLSCSPISGHRSVSWYQQTPGQGLQFLFEYFSETQRNKGNFPGRFSGRQFSNSRSEMNVSTLELGDSALYLCASSLQETQYFGPGTRLLVL.

The CDR3 coding sequence is TGTGCCAGTAGGGACAGAACCTACGAGCAGTACTTC. It specifies CASRDRTYEQYF. The chain is built from TRBV19 and TRBJ2-7; tentatively, D is TRBD1 (6 bases). Trimming shortened V by 6 bases and J by 2 bases, and 8 bases separated the two germline ends. CDR3 length equals 12 residues. The germline V gene has CDR1 LNHDA and CDR2 SQIVND (reference sequence).

This chain joins TRBV19 and TRBJ2-1; 10 nucleotides line up with TRBD1. V lost 4 bases to trimming and J lost 5 bases; unmatched junction nucleotides: 8. Germline V CDR1 and CDR2: LNHDA, SQIVND (reference sequence). The CDR3 has 16 residues. The DNA of the CDR3 is TGTGCCAGTAGTACCACCGACAGGGGGCAAGACAATGAGCAGTTCTTC. Its protein is CASSTTDRGQDNEQFF.

The table lists this clone with a count of one. V is TRBV5-1 and J is TRBJ2-7; TRBD2 aligns across 8 bases. V dropped 0 bases and J dropped 0; count of bases not matched to a gene: 2. Germline V gene data show CDR1 as SGHRS and CDR2 as YFSETQ. The CDR3 is made up of 15 amino acids. CDR3 loop: CASSLGLASSYEQYF. The CDR3 DNA is TGCGCCAGCAGCTTGGGACTAGCGTCCTCCTACGAGCAGTACTTC. The whole variable domain, remainder taken from reference TRBV5-1 and TRBJ2-7, is KAGVTQTPRYLIKTRGQQVTLSCSPISGHRSVSWYQQTPGQGLQFLFEYFSETQRNKGNFPGRFSGRQFSNSRSEMNVSTLELGDSALYLCASSLGLASSYEQYFGPGTRLTVT.